These T cell receptor beta chains were read from a single sample in a study of early stage breast cancer tumors. Sequenced by immunoSEQ multiplex PCR; TCRdb stores in-frame clones only, minus some. The sample gives 5,000 to 6,500 clones, nearly 75% of which show up once; about 8.6% is in the top ten. Sequencing was done on a sample of normal breast tissue next to the tumor. All receptors come from a person aged 40 to 50 with breast cancer. Each CDR3 is given with its conserved first and last residue. A D gene is named only where the DNA matches it firmly. Only part of the rows carry a size: once, few, many, or a class if the clone is expanded.

TRBJ2-3 | NA | NA | TRBV6-6 | TGTGCCAGCGGTCAGGGGGATACGCAGTATTTT | CASGQGDTQYF
TRBJ1-4 | TRBD1 | NA | TRBV7-8 | TGTGCCATCCCCGACAGGGATGGTGAAAAACTGTTTTTT | CAIPDRDGEKLFF
TRBJ2-7 | NA | NA | TRBV10-3 | TGTGCCATCAGTGATTCCCAGCGGACGTACGAGCAGTACTTC | CAISDSQRTYEQYF
TRBJ2-7 | NA | once | TRBV11-2 | TGTGCCAGCAGCCAGACCGATAGCTCCTACGAGCAGTACTTC | CASSQTDSSYEQYF
TRBJ2-1 | NA | NA | TRBV7-9 | TGTGCCAGCAGTCCCGGTCAGGAGCAGTTCTTC | CASSPGQEQFF
TRBJ2-5 | TRBD2 | once | TRBV5-6 | TGTGCCAGCAGCTTATCCGGGGGGGAGACCCAGTACTTC | CASSLSGGETQYF
TRBJ1-1 | NA | few | TRBV5-5 | TGTGCCAGCAGCTTGGGGGACTACCACACTGAAGCTTTCTTT | CASSLGDYHTEAFF
TRBJ1-3 | TRBD1 | NA | TRBV9 | TGTGCCAGCGGGGAGACCAGGGGGTCGGGAAACACCATATATTTT | CASGETRGSGNTIYF
TRBJ2-3 | NA | NA | TRBV5-1 | TGCGCCAGCAGCTTGGCAGGGTACGATACGCAGTATTTT | CASSLAGYDTQYF
TRBJ2-7 | NA | NA | TRBV21-1 | TGTGCCAGCAGCAGAGTTGAGACAGGGGGTAAATTCTACGAGCAGTACTTC | CASSRVETGGKFYEQYF
TRBJ1-2 | TRBD1 | NA | TRBV5-4 | TGTGCCAGCAGCTTCGGGGACAGGAACTATGGCTACACCTTC | CASSFGDRNYGYTF
TRBJ2-1 | TRBD2 | NA | TRBV7-8 | TGTGCCAGCAGCTCTAAAGGACTAGCAGCATACAATGAGCAGTTCTTC | CASSSKGLAAYNEQFF
TRBJ2-5 | NA | NA | TRBV10-1 | TGCGCCAGCAGTGAGTCTTTGGGGGAGACCCAGTACTTC | CASSESLGETQYF
TRBJ2-7 | TRBD1 | NA | TRBV19 | TGTGCCAGTAGTATATGGACAGGGGGCAAAGACGAGCAGTACTTC | CASSIWTGGKDEQYF
TRBJ2-6 | TRBD1 | NA | TRBV5-8 | TGTGCCAGCAGCCGCAAGACAGGGGTGAGCTCTGGGGCCAACGTCCTGACTTTC | CASSRKTGVSSGANVLTF
TRBJ2-5 | NA | few | TRBV5-4 | TGTGCCAGCAGCCCGATACAGGGTGGGGGCCGGGAGACCCAGTACTTC | CASSPIQGGGRETQYF
TRBJ2-1 | NA | NA | TRBV5-6 | TGTGCCAGCAGCTGGCCGGTTAGGCTCAATGAGCAGTTCTTC | CASSWPVRLNEQFF
TRBJ2-7 | NA | NA | TRBV7-9 | TGTGCCAGCAGCGATGGAGGAGGGAACTACGAGCAGTACTTC | CASSDGGGNYEQYF
TRBJ1-4 | NA | NA | TRBV19 | TGTGCCAGTATGGAGGGGGCTAATGAAAAACTGTTTTTT | CASMEGANEKLFF
TRBJ1-2 | NA | NA | TRBV1 | TGCACCAGCAGCCAACCCCCGACAGGTGTAAACTATGGCTACACCTTC | CTSSQPPTGVNYGYTF
TRBJ2-5 | NA | NA | TRBV6-1 | TGTGCCAGCAGTCCCCGGCCTGGAGAGACCCAGTACTTC | CASSPRPGETQYF
TRBJ1-6 | NA | NA | TRBV6-4 | TGTGCCAGCAGTGACTCCGCAGGGCTGGGACCCCTCCACTTT | CASSDSAGLGPLHF
TRBJ2-5 | TRBD2 | NA | TRBV2 | TGTGCCGCCGAAAGGCTAGCGGGACCAGGTCAAGAGACCCAGTACTTC | CAAERLAGPGQETQYF
TRBJ2-2 | TRBD2 | NA | TRBV7-6 | TGTGCCAGCAGCTTGAAAACTCTCTGCGGGAGGGACCGGGGAGCTGTTTTT | CASSLKTLCGRDRGAVF